The source of this TCR beta chain is a study of cytomegalovirus exposure and HLA in healthy donors. Concerning this clone itself: What it recognizes is unknown.

With V trimmed by 1 base and J by 2 bases, 12 bases remained unmatched. Looked up from germline, CDR1 is SGHVS and CDR2 is FQNEAQ. This CDR3 is 19 amino acids long. Overall study findings and caveats: Apart from CMV serostatus, no immune exposure information was available.

The PCR used 60 Vbeta and 13 Jbeta primers. Produced via immunoSEQ multiplex PCR; TCRdb's table is partial and in-frame only. The table includes under 150,000 clones, around 78% detected once. The sequencing input was PBMCs. This clonotype was obtained from a man aged 35 to 55 in good health and CMV-seronegative. The chain is built from TRBV7-8 and TRBJ2-1, with 9 bases fitting TRBD2. CDR3 DNA: TGTGCCAGCAGCTTAGTAGGGACTAGCAGGGGGGGACCCTACAATGAGCAGTTCTTC. It yields the protein CASSLVGTSRGGPYNEQFF.